This record covers a single T cell receptor (beta chain). The entry originates in a study of blood T cell repertoires in COVID-19. The assay was immunoSEQ multiplex PCR, and TCRdb's table has in-frame clones only and misses some. Of 130,000 to 150,000 clones in the sample, about 85% are singletons; the top ten hold 2.6%. CDR3 length: 13 amino acids. V lost 6 bases to trimming and J lost 8 bases, with 16 bases between them. What was sequenced was peripheral blood. The TCR sequence derives from a human donor with acute or convalescent COVID-19. The donor label of this sample is uncertain. V and J are TRBV12-3 or TRBV12-4 and TRBJ1-1, with D perhaps matching TRBD1 (5 bases). CDR3 nucleotides: TGTGCCAGCAGGACACTTGGGGGAGGGGAAGCTTTCTTT. Translated: CASRTLGGGEAFF.